This is a list of T cell receptor beta chains from one sample in a study of blood T cells in healthy people across ages. TCRdb reprocessed the 5' RACE reads via MiXCR and lists one record per CDR3 protein. The top ten clones hold under 25% of a sample with 1.5 million to 2 million distinct CDR3 sequences, around 42% of them seen once. Material: blood. The receptors were gathered from a human donor in good health. CDR3s include the opening cysteine and the closing phenylalanine or tryptophan. Fields, in order: J gene, V gene, clone size, D gene, CDR3 DNA, CDR3 protein. The D gene is left open where the match is weak. Some rows have no size entry. The others give once, few or many, or a class for an expanded clone.

J: TRBJ1-1
V: TRBV5-1
size: -
D: -
DNA: TGCGCCAGCAGCATCACAGGGAAATTGGACACTGAAGCTTTCTTT
CDR3: CASSITGKLDTEAFF

J: TRBJ2-5
V: TRBV29-1
size: -
D: -
DNA: TGCAGCGAATTGTGGGCCCAAGAGACCCAGTACTTC
CDR3: CSELWAQETQYF

J: TRBJ2-1
V: TRBV4-3
size: -
D: -
DNA: TGCGCCAGCAGCCAAGATGGGGGTGAGCAGTTCTTC
CDR3: CASSQDGGEQFF

J: TRBJ2-5
V: TRBV15
size: -
D: -
DNA: TGTGCCACCGTTAAGAGGAGGACAGCCCTAGACGCGGAGACCCAGTACTTC
CDR3: CATVKRRTALDAETQYF

J: TRBJ1-6
V: TRBV10-3
size: few
D: TRBD1
DNA: TGTGCCATCAGTGAGTCGGGCAGGGGGGGACCCCTCCACTTT
CDR3: CAISESGRGGPLHF

J: TRBJ1-2
V: TRBV29-1
size: few
D: TRBD1
DNA: TGCAGCGCCCCAACGGACAGGGGTTTTGGCGGCTACACCTTC
CDR3: CSAPTDRGFGGYTF

J: TRBJ1-1
V: TRBV25-1
size: -
D: -
DNA: TGTGCCAGCAGTGATCGGTGGGGAACTGAAGCTTTCTTT
CDR3: CASSDRWGTEAFF

J: TRBJ1-2
V: TRBV20-1
size: once
D: TRBD1
DNA: TGCAGTGGTACAGGGGACCTCTATGGCTACACCTTC
CDR3: CSGTGDLYGYTF

J: TRBJ2-1
V: TRBV24-1
size: few
D: TRBD1
DNA: TGTGCCACCAGTGATCGGACAGGGCAGCAGTTCTTC
CDR3: CATSDRTGQQFF

J: TRBJ2-2
V: TRBV7-2
size: -
D: TRBD2
DNA: TGTGCCAGCAGCCGGGGACTAGCTAAAGGGGAGCTGTTTTTT
CDR3: CASSRGLAKGELFF

J: TRBJ2-7
V: TRBV2
size: few
D: TRBD2
DNA: TGTGCCAGCAGTGTTATGGGACTACCGACTAGCTCGAGCTCCTACGAGCAGTACTTC
CDR3: CASSVMGLPTSSSSYEQYF

J: TRBJ1-5
V: TRBV6-6
size: -
D: -
DNA: TGTGCCAGCAAAGAGGGGGATAATCAGCCCCAGCATTTT
CDR3: CASKEGDNQPQHF

J: TRBJ2-7
V: TRBV6-2/TRBV6-3
size: few
D: TRBD2
DNA: TGTGCCAGCAGCAACGGACTAGTCATCCTCCACGAGCAGTACTTC
CDR3: CASSNGLVILHEQYF

J: TRBJ2-5
V: TRBV27
size: few
D: TRBD2
DNA: TGTGCCAGCAGTCATCCCCGGGCTAGCGGGGGGGAGACCCAGTACTTC
CDR3: CASSHPRASGGETQYF

J: TRBJ1-1
V: TRBV5-5
size: -
D: -
DNA: TGTGCCAGCAGCCCAAGCACAGGGTGTCGGACTGAAGCTTTCTTT
CDR3: CASSPSTGCRTEAFF

J: TRBJ2-1
V: TRBV6-2/TRBV6-3
size: -
D: -
DNA: TGTGCCAGCAGTTACTACTACCCGCAAAACCCCGTAGGGAATGAGCAGTTCTTC
CDR3: CASSYYYPQNPVGNEQFF

J: TRBJ2-7
V: TRBV28
size: -
D: TRBD1
DNA: TGTGCCAGCAGGAACCCAGGGACAGCATACGAGCAGTACTTC
CDR3: CASRNPGTAYEQYF

J: TRBJ2-1
V: TRBV12-3/TRBV12-4
size: few
D: TRBD2
DNA: TGTGCCAGCAGTTTACCGCGGAGGGGGACTAGCGAGACGTCATCCTACAATGAGCAGTTCTTC
CDR3: CASSLPRRGTSETSSYNEQFF

J: TRBJ2-3
V: TRBV7-2
size: -
D: -
DNA: TGTGCCAGCAGCCGCCAGATCACAGATACGCAGTATTTT
CDR3: CASSRQITDTQYF

J: TRBJ2-7
V: TRBV20-1
size: few
D: TRBD1
DNA: TGCAGTGCAAGCGCCGGGACAGGAGCTTCGGTGAGACGTTACGAGCAGTACTTC
CDR3: CSASAGTGASVRRYEQYF

J: TRBJ2-5
V: TRBV20-1
size: -
D: TRBD1
DNA: TGCAGTGCCCAGACAGGGACCCAGCAAGAGACCCAGTACTTC
CDR3: CSAQTGTQQETQYF

J: TRBJ2-5
V: TRBV24-1
size: -
D: -
DNA: TGTGCCACCAGTGTTAATAGCGGACTGGGCGGAGAGACCCAGTACTTC
CDR3: CATSVNSGLGGETQYF

J: TRBJ1-2
V: TRBV6-2/TRBV6-3
size: -
D: TRBD1
DNA: TGTGCCAGCAGTTTTCGACAGGGTTACGATGGCTACACCTTC
CDR3: CASSFRQGYDGYTF

J: TRBJ1-2
V: TRBV29-1
size: -
D: TRBD1
DNA: TGCAGCGCGGTGACAGGGGGCGTTGGCTACACCTTC
CDR3: CSAVTGGVGYTF

J: TRBJ2-7
V: TRBV30
size: -
D: -
DNA: TGTGCCTGGAGCGCGCACCTCGAGCAGTACTTC
CDR3: CAWSAHLEQYF